The clone carrying this T cell receptor (beta chain) came up a few times. This record comes from a study of blood T cell repertoires in COVID-19. Profiling relied on immunoSEQ multiplex PCR, and the TCRdb table lists in-frame clones only, not all of them. Here the sample spans about 69,000 clones, over 70% being singletons. The sample taken for sequencing was peripheral blood. The receptor was isolated from a man aged 55 to 70 with acute or convalescent COVID-19.

CDR3 loop: CASSYSWTGAGNTIYF. The DNA for the CDR3 is TGTGCCAGCAGTTACTCCTGGACAGGTGCTGGAAACACCATATATTTT. The genes are TRBV6-5 and TRBJ1-3; 7 bases are a match to TRBD1. This CDR3 has 16 residues. V dropped 0 bases and J dropped 2; count of bases not matched to a gene: 4. CDR1 is MNHEY, CDR2 SVGAGI, per germline.